This T cell receptor (beta chain) appears in the sequencing data of a study of blood T cell repertoires in COVID-19. The CDR3 length is 16 residues. Germline V gene sequence: CDR1 SGHKS, CDR2 YYEKEE (reference sequence). The V segment lost 0 bases and the J segment 5 bases; nucleotides outside the gene matches: 3. TCRdb's copy holds only in-frame clones and misses some; the assay was immunoSEQ multiplex PCR. Here the sample spans roughly 200,000 clones, roughly 79% being singletons. Material for sequencing was peripheral blood. This receptor was obtained from a woman aged 40-49 years with COVID-19, enrolled during active disease. The chain recombines TRBV5-5 with TRBJ2-3; 13 bases map to TRBD2. The CDR3 loop reads CASSLGLAGGIDTQYF. In DNA form, the CDR3 reads TGTGCCAGCAGCTTGGGACTAGCGGGGGGTATAGATACGCAGTATTTT. Full variable domain (missing parts from reference TRBV5-5 and TRBJ2-3): DAGVTQSPTHLIKTRGQQVTLRCSPISGHKSVSWYQQVLGQGPQFIFQYYEKEERGRGNFPDRFSARQFPNYSSELNVNALLLGDSALYLCASSLGLAGGIDTQYFGPGTRLTVL.